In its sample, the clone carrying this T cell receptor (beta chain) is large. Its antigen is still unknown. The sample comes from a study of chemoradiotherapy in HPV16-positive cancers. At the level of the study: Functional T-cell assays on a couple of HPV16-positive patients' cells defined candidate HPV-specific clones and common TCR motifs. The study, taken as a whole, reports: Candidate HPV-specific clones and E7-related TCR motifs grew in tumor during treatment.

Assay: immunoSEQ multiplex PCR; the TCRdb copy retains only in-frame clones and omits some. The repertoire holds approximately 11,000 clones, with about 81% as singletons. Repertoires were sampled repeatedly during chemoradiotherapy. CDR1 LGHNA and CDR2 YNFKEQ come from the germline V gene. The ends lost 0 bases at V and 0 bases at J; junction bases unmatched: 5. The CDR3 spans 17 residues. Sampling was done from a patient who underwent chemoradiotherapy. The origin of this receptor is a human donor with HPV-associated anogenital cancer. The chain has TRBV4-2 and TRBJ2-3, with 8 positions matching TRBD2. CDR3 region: CASSQDGPSGSTDTQYF. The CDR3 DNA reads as TGTGCCAGCAGCCAAGATGGGCCTAGCGGGAGCACAGATACGCAGTATTTT.